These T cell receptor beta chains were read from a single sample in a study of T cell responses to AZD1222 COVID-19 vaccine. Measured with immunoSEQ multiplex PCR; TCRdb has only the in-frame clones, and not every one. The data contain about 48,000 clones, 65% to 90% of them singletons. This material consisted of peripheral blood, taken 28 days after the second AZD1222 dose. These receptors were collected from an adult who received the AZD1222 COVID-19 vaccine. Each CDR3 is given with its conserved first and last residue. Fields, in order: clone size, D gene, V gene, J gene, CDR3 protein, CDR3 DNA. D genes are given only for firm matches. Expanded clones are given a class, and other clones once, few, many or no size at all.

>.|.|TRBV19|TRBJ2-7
CASSNPGRATYEQYF
TGTGCCAGTAGTAACCCCGGACGGGCCACCTACGAGCAGTACTTC
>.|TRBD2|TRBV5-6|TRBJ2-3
CASSLETSGSTDTQYF
TGTGCCAGCAGCTTGGAGACTAGCGGTTCCACAGATACGCAGTATTTT
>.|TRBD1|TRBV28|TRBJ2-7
CASNQGARSYEQYF
TGTGCCAGTAATCAGGGGGCGAGATCCTACGAGCAGTACTTC
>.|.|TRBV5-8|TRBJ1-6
CASSLRGNSPLHF
TGTGCCAGCAGCTTGAGGGGCAATTCACCCCTCCACTTT
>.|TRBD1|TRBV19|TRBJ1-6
CASTPTGGDSPLHF
TGTGCCAGTACCCCGACAGGGGGAGATTCACCCCTCCACTTT
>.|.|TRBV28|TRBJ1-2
CASRLYGYTF
TGTGCCAGCAGACTCTATGGCTACACCTTC
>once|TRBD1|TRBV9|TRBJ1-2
CASSVGGTGGAYGYTF
TGTGCCAGCAGCGTAGGCGGGACAGGGGGCGCCTATGGCTACACCTTC
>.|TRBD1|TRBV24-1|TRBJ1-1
CATSGGQGEAFF
TGTGCCACCAGTGGGGGACAGGGTGAAGCTTTCTTT
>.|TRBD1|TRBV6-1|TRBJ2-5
CASSEGDRDQETQYF
TGTGCCAGCAGTGAAGGGGACAGGGACCAAGAGACCCAGTACTTC
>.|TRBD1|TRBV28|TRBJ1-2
CASSLGRARGLDYGYTF
TGTGCCAGCAGTTTAGGTAGGGCCAGGGGGCTGGACTATGGCTACACCTTC
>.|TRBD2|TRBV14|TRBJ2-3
CASSQEIPTSGLGQYF
TGTGCCAGCAGCCAGGAGATCCCTACTAGCGGGTTGGGGCAGTATTTT
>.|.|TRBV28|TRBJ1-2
CASRDDGFYGYTF
TGTGCCAGCAGAGATGACGGATTCTATGGCTACACCTTC
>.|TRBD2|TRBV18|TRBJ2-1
CASSPELAGGRDEQFF
TGTGCCAGCTCACCGGAACTAGCGGGAGGGAGGGATGAGCAGTTCTTC
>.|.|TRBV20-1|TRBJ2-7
CSASGAGYEQYF
TGCAGTGCTAGTGGAGCGGGCTACGAGCAGTACTTC
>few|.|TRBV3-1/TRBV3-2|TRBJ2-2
CASSHFGRLTGELFF
TGTGCCAGCAGCCACTTTGGACGGTTGACCGGGGAGCTGTTTTTT
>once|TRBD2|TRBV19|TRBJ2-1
CASSIVELAGGYNEQFF
TGTGCCAGTAGTATAGTTGAACTAGCGGGAGGCTACAATGAGCAGTTCTTC
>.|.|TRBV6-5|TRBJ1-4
CASSLGQGYEKLFF
TGTGCCAGCAGTTTGGGGCAGGGATATGAAAAACTGTTTTTT
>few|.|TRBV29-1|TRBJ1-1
CSVLGRENTEAFF
TGCAGCGTTCTAGGACGGGAGAACACTGAAGCTTTCTTT
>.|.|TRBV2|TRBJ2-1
CASRGDNEQFF
TGTGCCAGCAGAGGGGACAATGAGCAGTTCTTC
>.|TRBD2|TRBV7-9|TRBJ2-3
CASSLPSGSGDTQYF
TGTGCCAGCAGCTTACCTAGCGGGAGTGGAGATACGCAGTATTTT
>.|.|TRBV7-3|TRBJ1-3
CASSRSFVWESSGNTIYF
TGTGCCAGCAGCCGTTCGTTCGTTTGGGAGTCCTCTGGAAACACCATATATTTT
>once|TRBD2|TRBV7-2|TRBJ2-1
CASSLATSGGYNEQFF
TGTGCCAGCAGCTTAGCGACTAGCGGGGGGTACAATGAGCAGTTCTTC
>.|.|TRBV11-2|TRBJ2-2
CASSSLSREHSGELFF
TGTGCCAGCAGCTCTCTAAGTCGGGAGCACAGCGGGGAGCTGTTTTTT
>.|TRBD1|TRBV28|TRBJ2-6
CASSVGGTGFTGANVLTF
TGTGCCAGCAGCGTGGGCGGGACAGGGTTTACTGGGGCCAACGTCCTGACTTTC
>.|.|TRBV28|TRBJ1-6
CASTRGQQTSPLHF
TGTGCCAGTACCCGAGGACAGCAAACCTCACCCCTCCACTTT
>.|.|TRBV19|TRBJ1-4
CASSIGQRRTKLFF
TGTGCCAGTAGTATTGGTCAAAGGAGGACGAAACTGTTTTTT
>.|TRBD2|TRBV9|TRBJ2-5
CASSVQRGGEETQYF
TGTGCCAGCAGCGTACAAAGGGGAGGGGAAGAGACCCAGTACTTC
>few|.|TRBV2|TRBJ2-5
CASSYEETQYF
TGTGCCAGCAGCTACGAAGAGACCCAGTACTTC
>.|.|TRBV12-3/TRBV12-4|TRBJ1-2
CASSQSGNGYTF
TGTGCCAGCAGTCAGTCAGGCAACGGCTACACCTTC
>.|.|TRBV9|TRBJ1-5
CASSGSGTQDEPQHF
TGTGCCAGCAGCGGATCCGGGACACAAGATGAGCCCCAGCATTTT
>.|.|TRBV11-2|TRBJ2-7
CASSLEGGSYEQYF
TGTGCCAGCAGCCTGGAGGGCGGATCCTACGAGCAGTACTTC
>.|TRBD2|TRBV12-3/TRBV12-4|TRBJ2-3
CASSLYPAGVSYF
TGTGCCAGCAGTTTATATCCAGCGGGAGTGTCATATTTT
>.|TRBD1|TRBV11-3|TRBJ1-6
CASSLRGQLNSPLHF
TGTGCCAGCAGCTTAAGGGGACAGTTAAATTCACCCCTCCACTTT
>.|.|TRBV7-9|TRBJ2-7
CASSLDRNEQYF
TGTGCCAGCAGCTTAGACAGGAACGAGCAGTACTTC
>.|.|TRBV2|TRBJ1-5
CASSGLNDNQPQHF
TGTGCCAGCAGTGGGTTGAATGACAATCAGCCCCAGCATTTT
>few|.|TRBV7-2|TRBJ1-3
CASSLAKGTIYF
TGTGCCAGCAGCTTAGCGAAAGGCACCATATATTTT
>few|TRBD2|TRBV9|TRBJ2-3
CASSEPGTSPGTQYF
TGTGCCAGCAGTGAACCCGGGACTAGTCCCGGTACGCAGTATTTT
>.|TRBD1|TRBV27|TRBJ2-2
CASTAFTGGPGELFF
TGTGCCAGCACCGCTTTCACAGGGGGCCCGGGGGAGCTGTTTTTT
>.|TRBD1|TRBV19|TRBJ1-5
CASSPVDRGVRNQPQHF
TGTGCCAGTAGTCCGGTGGACAGGGGGGTCCGCAATCAGCCCCAGCATTTT
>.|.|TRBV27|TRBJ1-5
CASSPIQGRQPQHF
TGTGCCAGCAGTCCCATACAGGGACGGCAGCCCCAGCATTTT
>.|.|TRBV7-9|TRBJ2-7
CASSLGGLSGEQYF
TGTGCCAGCAGCTTAGGTGGGCTTTCGGGCGAGCAGTACTTC
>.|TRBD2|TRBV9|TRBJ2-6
CASGRVSGANVLTF
TGTGCCAGCGGGAGGGTCTCTGGGGCCAACGTCCTGACTTTC
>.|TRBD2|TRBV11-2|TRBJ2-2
CASSPGLVWVEGELFF
TGTGCCAGCAGCCCTGGACTAGTTTGGGTAGAGGGGGAGCTGTTTTTT
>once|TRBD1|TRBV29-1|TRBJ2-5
CSVESDRGPGGTQYF
TGCAGCGTTGAAAGTGACAGGGGGCCTGGGGGGACCCAGTACTTC
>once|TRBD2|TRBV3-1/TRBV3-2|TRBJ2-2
CASSQVRERGGELFF
TGTGCCAGCAGCCAAGTGCGGGAGCGAGGCGGGGAGCTGTTTTTT
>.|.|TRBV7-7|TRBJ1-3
CASSATGGVGNTIYF
TGTGCCAGCAGCGCTACAGGAGGAGTCGGAAACACCATATATTTT
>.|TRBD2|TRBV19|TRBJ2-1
CASSIAGGNYNEQFF
TGTGCCAGTAGTATAGCGGGAGGGAACTACAATGAGCAGTTCTTC
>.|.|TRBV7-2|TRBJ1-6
CASSPGSNSPLHF
TGTGCCAGCAGCCCCGGGAGTAATTCACCCCTCCACTTT
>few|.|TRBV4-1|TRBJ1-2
CASSQVAQGAGYTF
TGCGCCAGCAGCCAAGTGGCACAGGGCGCGGGCTACACCTTC
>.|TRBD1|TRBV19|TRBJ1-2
CASSPGQGPYGYTF
TGTGCCAGTAGCCCGGGACAGGGTCCGTATGGCTACACCTTC
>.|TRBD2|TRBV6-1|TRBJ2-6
CASSVLAGLNSGANVLTF
TGTGCCAGCAGTGTCCTAGCGGGACTAAACTCTGGGGCCAACGTCCTGACTTTC
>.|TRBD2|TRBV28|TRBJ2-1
CASSHGASGGDEQFF
TGTGCCAGCAGTCACGGGGCTAGCGGCGGGGATGAGCAGTTCTTC
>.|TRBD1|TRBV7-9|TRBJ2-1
CASSLIGGQGLRNEQFF
TGTGCCAGCAGCCTGATAGGGGGACAGGGATTGAGGAATGAGCAGTTCTTC
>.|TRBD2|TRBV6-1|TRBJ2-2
CASSDGLAGTGELFF
TGTGCCAGCAGTGACGGACTAGCGGGTACCGGGGAGCTGTTTTTT
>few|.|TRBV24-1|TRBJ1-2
CATSEGSPYGYTF
TGTGCCACCAGTGAGGGCAGTCCCTATGGCTACACCTTC
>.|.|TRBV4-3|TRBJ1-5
CASSLETNQPQHF
TGCGCCAGCAGCCTTGAAACAAATCAGCCCCAGCATTTT
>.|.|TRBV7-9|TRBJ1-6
CASSLAGLGSPLHF
TGTGCCAGCAGCTTAGCAGGGTTAGGTTCACCCCTCCACTTT
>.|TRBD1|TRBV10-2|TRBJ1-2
CASSEEGGVLDGYTF
TGCGCCAGCAGTGAGGAAGGGGGCGTTCTGGATGGCTACACCTTC
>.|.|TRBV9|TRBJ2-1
CASSVATRFEQFF
TGTGCCAGCAGCGTAGCCACTAGATTTGAGCAGTTCTTC
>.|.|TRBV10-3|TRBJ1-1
CAISPSSGNTEAFF
TGTGCCATCAGTCCCTCCTCCGGGAACACTGAAGCTTTCTTT